This entry features one TCR beta chain sequence. This sample stems from a study of blood T cell repertoires in COVID-19. The CDR3 loop spans 14 amino acids. CDR1 is KGHSH, CDR2 LQKENI, per germline. Trimming removed 3 bases from V and 1 base from J, with 9 bases in between. Assay: immunoSEQ multiplex PCR; the TCRdb copy retains only in-frame clones and omits some. Seen here are around 190,000 clones, around 85% observed once, and the top ten hold under 4%. The receptor's source is a woman between 25 and 40 years old who had recovered from COVID-19. The chain carries TRBV18 and TRBJ1-1; no definite D call. Sequenced: PBMCs or T cells enriched from blood (not recorded which). The DNA for the CDR3 is TGTGCCAGCTCACCTACGTCCGGGAACACTGAAGCTTTCTTT. Its translation: CASSPTSGNTEAFF.